This TCR beta chain originates from a study of T cell responses to AZD1222 COVID-19 vaccine. Study-level results: The study found Spike-specific TCR breadth and depth rose after two AZD1222 doses. Only a handful of AZD1222 recipients, six or seven in all, had baseline seropositivity. Donors were largely white British and mainly female; clonal diversity was possibly underestimated. Repertoires in all cases were sampled only once the peak T cell response had passed.

V shed 5 bases, J shed 4 bases, and the junction held 4 bases outside the gene matches. Germline V gene data show CDR1 as SEHNR and CDR2 as FQNEAQ (reference sequence). The CDR3 has 15 residues. Sequenced by immunoSEQ multiplex PCR; TCRdb stores in-frame clones only, minus some. The sample has roughly 95,000 clones, around 89% seen once; the top ten hold about 2.9%. Worth noting for this clone: Its specificity is unknown.

The receptor was derived from an adult in good health. This chain joins TRBV7-9 and TRBJ2-2; 10 bases line up with TRBD1. Source: peripheral blood, taken on day 0 of AZD1222 vaccination. CDR3 amino acids: CASSPRDRGTGELFF. Here the CDR3 DNA reads TGTGCCAGCAGCCCCCGGGACAGGGGCACCGGGGAGCTGTTTTTT.